This entry lists 21 T cell receptor beta chains sequenced from one sample in a study of shared clonotypes between healthy human individuals (dated by TCRdb to the early 2020s). Receptor libraries were prepared by the immunoSEQ multiplex PCR assay. Entries here come from immuneACCESS through TCRdb and include only in-frame sequences with V and J called. Some clones fail to appear in such tables; in the studies checked, an unresolved V gene covers under half of the shortfall, and the cause of the remainder is unknown. Within this sample are more than 550,000 clones, with 80% to 95% of them counted one time only. Less than 40% of the sample goes to the ten largest clones. Sequencing was carried out using memory CD8+ T cells from PBMCs. Explained via the paper, the cell subset or site label denotes: CD45RO+ cells pooled with CCR7-negative TemRA cells. The receptors here all came from a man aged 18 to 30 in good health. Some clones in this sample may be carry-over from other donors' samples.

This chain connects TRBV6-6 to TRBJ1-1, with D unresolved. Deletions cut 0 bases from V and 1 base from J, with 9 bases between. The CDR3 contains 15 residues. Germline V gene data show CDR1 as MNHNY and CDR2 as SVGAGI (reference sequence). CDR3 nucleotide sequence: TGTGCCAGCAGTTACTCGCAGTCAGGGAACACTGAAGCTTTCTTT. Protein sequence: CASSYSQSGNTEAFF.

The rearrangement joins TRBV27 to TRBJ2-5, with 12 bases identical to TRBD2. The DNA matches TRBJ2-7 better at its end, which makes the J call doubtful. The CDR3 loop spans 19 amino acids. Germline CDR1 reads MNHEY; CDR2 reads SMNVEV (reference sequence). The CDR3, as DNA: TGTGCCAGCAGTTCCCGTACCGGGACTAGCGGGTCGAGATACTACGAGCAGTACTTC. It encodes CASSSRTGTSGSRYYEQYF.

The rearrangement uses TRBV9 and TRBJ2-1; TRBD2 matches at 15 bases. This CDR3 spans 15 amino acids. Trimming took 4 bases from V and 6 from J; bases not matched to a gene: 2. Germline values: CDR1 SGDLS, CDR2 YYNGEE. CDR3 DNA sequence: TGTGCCAGCAGCCCGGGACTAGCGGGAGGCAATGAGCAGTTCTTC. Protein product: CASSPGLAGGNEQFF.

This chain uses TRBV6-6 with TRBJ2-3, with D possibly being TRBD2 (6 bases). The CDR3 length is 16 residues. V gave up 5 bases and J gave up 0 bases, with 15 bases separating them. Germline V gene sequence: CDR1 MNHNY, CDR2 SVGAGI (reference sequence). This CDR3 reads CASSRAGGSSTDTQYF. The CDR3 nucleotides are TGTGCCAGCAGTAGGGCCGGGGGATCTAGCACAGATACGCAGTATTTT.

This chain connects TRBV28 to TRBJ2-1; 10 bases align to TRBD2. V was clipped by 5 bases and J by 4 bases; unmatched bases: 5. Germline V gives CDR1 MDHEN, CDR2 SYDVKM. The CDR3 length is 15 residues. The CDR3 loop reads CASSRTSGNYNEQFF. The CDR3 region has the DNA TGTGCCAGCAGTCGAACTAGCGGGAATTACAATGAGCAGTTCTTC.

In its sample, this clone was seen many times. V gene TRBV28 combines with J gene TRBJ2-7, with TRBD2 matching over 7 bases. The CDR3 runs to 16 residues. Germline V gene data show CDR1 as MDHEN and CDR2 as SYDVKM. Trimming at V came to 5 bases and at J to 1 base, leaving 11 bases not matched to a gene. The CDR3 region has the DNA TGTGCCAGCAGTACCCGAGGAGCGGGGAATTCCTACGAGCAGTACTTC. Its protein product is CASSTRGAGNSYEQYF.

This clone was observed a single time. The chain combines TRBV19 with TRBJ2-7; 7 bases agree with TRBD1. The CDR3 has 11 residues. Germline CDR1 and CDR2: LNHDA and SQIVND (reference sequence). Trimming removed 5 bases from V and 12 bases from J; junction bases left unmatched: 7. The CDR3 region is CASSSGQQLYF. The CDR3 nucleotides are TGTGCCAGTAGTTCGGGACAGCAGCTGTACTTC.

The chain couples TRBV5-6 to TRBJ2-5; D is uncertain. The J call may be mistaken, given a closer DNA end match to TRBJ2-7. The CDR3 loop spans 14 amino acids. Germline V gene data show CDR1 as SGHDT and CDR2 as YYEEEE. The CDR3 spells CASSLGLQYYEQYF. The CDR3 bases are TGTGCCAGCAGCTTGGGGCTACAATACTACGAGCAGTACTTC.

The CDR3 here is CASSQEAGGVNYEQYF. The DNA for the CDR3 is TGCGCCAGCAGCCAAGAGGCAGGGGGGGTCAACTACGAGCAGTACTTC. The chain combines TRBV4-1 with TRBJ2-7; D might be TRBD1 or TRBD2, each matching 7 bases. The CDR3 totals 16 residues. The V end was cut by 0 bases, the J end by 3 bases, with 15 bases between. Germline CDR1 reads MGHRA; CDR2 reads YSYEKL.

This clone turned up a few times. This chain joins TRBV9 and TRBJ2-1, with 13 bases fitting TRBD2. With V trimmed by 0 bases and J by 8 bases, 2 bases remained unmatched. CDR1 is SGDLS, CDR2 YYNGEE, per germline. This CDR3 has 15 residues. The CDR3 region is CASSVGTSGSDEQFF. CDR3 in DNA: TGTGCCAGCAGCGTAGGGACTAGCGGGAGCGATGAGCAGTTCTTC.

The gene calls are TRBV18 and TRBJ2-7; possible D gene TRBD2, 6 bases. V dropped 0 bases and J dropped 3 bases, with 21 bases sitting between them. The CDR3 contains 18 residues. CDR1 KGHSH and CDR2 LQKENI come from the germline V gene. CDR3 residues: CASSPPGLTLIENYEQYF. CDR3 nucleotides: TGTGCCAGCTCACCACCGGGACTCACACTTATTGAAAACTACGAGCAGTACTTC.

The DNA for the CDR3 is TGTGCCAGCAGTTTGTCCCCTAGGGACATAAATCAGCCCCAGCATTTT. Translating it yields CASSLSPRDINQPQHF. This rearrangement joins TRBV28 to TRBJ1-5; D might be TRBD1 (6 bases). The CDR3 is made up of 16 amino acids. From germline, CDR1 is MDHEN and CDR2 SYDVKM. Trimming took off 3 bases at V and 4 bases at J, with 16 bases between the two ends.

This chain connects TRBV13 to TRBJ2-5, with no clear D. The CDR3 has 13 amino acids. Germline V gene sequence: CDR1 PRHDT, CDR2 FYEKMQ (reference sequence). Trimming pared 5 bases from V and 5 bases from J, leaving 12 bases between. Here the CDR3 DNA reads TGTGCCAGCAGCCTCACTTCCCAGGAGACCCAGTACTTC. It yields the protein CASSLTSQETQYF.

This sequence joins TRBV29-1 and TRBJ2-7, with D perhaps TRBD2 (6 bases). Germline CDR1 reads SQVTM; CDR2 reads ANQGSEA. The CDR3 has 12 amino acids. The CDR3 loop is CSARAGSYEQYF. CDR3 coding DNA: TGCAGTGCCCGAGCGGGTTCCTACGAGCAGTACTTC.

This sequence joins TRBV25-1 and TRBJ2-7; TRBD2 matches at 7 bases. With 2 bases clipped from V and 2 bases from J, the junction kept 0 bases outside the gene matches. CDR3 length: 13 amino acids. From germline, CDR1 is MGHDK and CDR2 SYGVNS. The CDR3 region has the DNA TGTGCCAGCAGTGAAGGGAGGGCCTACGAGCAGTACTTC. This gives the protein CASSEGRAYEQYF.

This chain links TRBV19 with TRBJ1-5; a weak D match, TRBD1 (6 bases). Germline assignment: CDR1 LNHDA and CDR2 SQIVND (reference sequence). Deletions cut 5 bases from V and 6 bases from J, with 14 bases between. The CDR3 totals 14 residues. CDR3 bases: TGTGCCAGTAGTTTAAGGCAGGGGATTCAGCCCCAGCATTTT. This sequence encodes CASSLRQGIQPQHF. Full variable domain (remainder filled in from reference TRBV19 and TRBJ1-5): DGGITQSPKYLFRKEGQNVTLSCEQNLNHDAMYWYRQDPGQGLRLIYYSQIVNDFQKGDIAEGYSVSREKKESFPLTVTSAQKNPTAFYLCASSLRQGIQPQHFGDGTRLSIL.

About this clone itself: This sample includes further DNA sequences coding for the same CDR3. The gene calls are TRBV11-2 and TRBJ2-1, with D possibly matching TRBD2 (7 bases). CDR3 length equals 15 residues. The ends were cut back, 1 base at V and 6 bases at J, with 13 bases in the middle. The germline V gene has CDR1 SGHAT and CDR2 FQNNGV. The CDR3 here is CASSLAAGGLNEQFF. In DNA form, the CDR3 reads TGTGCCAGCAGCTTAGCCGCCGGGGGGCTCAATGAGCAGTTCTTC.

The table lists this clone with a count of one. The chain links TRBV7-9 to TRBJ1-1; TRBD1 is a possible D gene (6 bases). Germline lookup yields CDR1 SEHNR and CDR2 FQNEAQ (reference sequence). The CDR3 spans 12 residues. The CDR3 bases are TGTGAGAACAGGGCAATGAACACTGAAGCTTTCTTT. Translated, it gives CENRAMNTEAFF.

The genes are TRBV7-9 and TRBJ1-1; a weak D match, TRBD1 (5 bases). V was clipped by 5 bases and J by 5 bases, with 15 bases between them. The CDR3 extends over 14 amino acids. Germline V gene sequence: CDR1 SEHNR, CDR2 FQNEAQ (reference sequence). The CDR3 bases are TGTGCCAGCAGCGGAGGAGGGAGGGGAACTGAAGCTTTCTTT. Residues: CASSGGGRGTEAFF.

CDR3 bases: TGTGCCAGCAGCCCCGGACTAGCGGGCACAAGGGGTGAGCAGTTCTTC. It is translated as CASSPGLAGTRGEQFF. This chain links TRBV7-8 with TRBJ2-1; 11 bases agree with TRBD2. Germline V CDR1 and CDR2: SGHVS, FQNEAQ. The junction had 12 bases not matched to a gene; V was cut back by 5 bases and J by 9 bases. The CDR3 spans 16 residues.

The chain is built from TRBV27 and TRBJ2-1, with 10 bases aligning to TRBD1. Germline CDR1 is MNHEY and CDR2 is SMNVEV (reference sequence). The CDR3 contains 15 residues. V gave up 2 bases and J gave up 2 bases; unmatched junction bases: 0. This CDR3 is CASSLDRGPYNEQFF. CDR3 DNA sequence: TGTGCCAGCAGTTTAGACAGGGGGCCCTACAATGAGCAGTTCTTC.